The 2 T cell receptor beta chains below come from one sample, sequenced in a study of cytomegalovirus exposure and HLA in healthy donors (dated by TCRdb to about 2017). The protocol used for the library was the immunoSEQ multiplex PCR assay. For the multiplex PCR, a mixture combining 60 forward primers for TCR Vbeta segments and 13 reverse primers for TCR Jbeta segments was used. TCRdb retrieved this table from immuneACCESS and kept in-frame rearrangements only. Not all clones are present; in checked studies, unresolved V genes account for under half, and no reason is known for the remainder. The sample yields 90,000 to 100,000 clones; about four fifths were counted once. About 4% of the sample is held by the ten biggest clonotypes. Sequenced: PBMCs. These receptors all stem from a man in his fifties or sixties in good health and CMV-seronegative.

This sequence joins TRBV18 and TRBJ2-7; possible D gene TRBD2, 6 bases. V lost 1 base and J 5 bases, leaving 9 bases between the germline ends. CDR1 KGHSH and CDR2 LQKENI come from the germline V gene. The CDR3 consists of 13 residues. The CDR3 sequence: CASSPRSGDEQYF. For the CDR3, the DNA is TGTGCCAGCTCACCACGATCGGGGGACGAGCAGTACTTC.

This chain uses TRBV29-1 with TRBJ2-4; D is undetermined. The V end lost 5 bases, the J end lost 0 bases, and 20 bases lay between the germline ends. The germline V gene has CDR1 SQVTM and CDR2 ANQGSEA. The CDR3 is made up of 17 amino acids. The CDR3 loop is CSVSWANFNLAKNIQYF. The DNA of the CDR3 is TGCAGCGTTTCTTGGGCCAATTTTAATTTAGCCAAAAACATTCAGTACTTC.